The 24 T cell receptor beta chains given below trace back to one sample, sequenced in a study of regulatory T cells in long-lasting Graves disease. As to time point: newly diagnosed GD, antithyroid drugs for less than 3 months. PBMC-derived RNA was used for the TCR library. Through Arm-PCR of CDR3 regions and iRepertoire HTBI primers, TCR beta libraries were built. Each CDR3 protein is one row after TCRdb ran MiXCR on the multiplex PCR reads. Of 450,000 to 600,000 distinct CDR3 sequences in the sample, around an eighth were seen once. These data are also associated with another study on T cells in Graves' hyperthyroidism and ophthalmopathy.

Source: peripheral blood mononuclear cells (PBMCs), taken at new diagnosis, from a patient treated with antithyroid drugs. The receptors stem from a man aged 25 to 45 with Graves disease.

This clonotype was seen many times. A read error may account for a junction end that differs from germline. The chain links TRBV11-2 to TRBJ2-2; 7 bases are shared with TRBD1. Germline CDR1 SGHAT, CDR2 FQNNGV. This CDR3 has 14 amino acids. The CDR3 region is CASSLDRVAGELFF. The CDR3 DNA reads as TGTGCCAGCAGTTTAGACAGGGTAGCCGGGGAGCTGTTTTTT.

This clonotype was observed at least ten times. The gene calls are TRBV28 and TRBJ1-1; no clear D gene. CDR1 is MDHEN and CDR2 is SYDVKM in the germline V gene. The length of the CDR3 is 14 residues. Trimming removed 6 bases at V and 1 base at J, with 12 bases between. The CDR3 sequence: CASSTMTPNTEAFF. The CDR3 region has the DNA TGTGCCAGCAGCACTATGACCCCGAACACTGAAGCTTTCTTT.

The CDR3 sequence is CASSKSGRRETQYF. As DNA, the CDR3 is TGTGCCAGCAGTAAGAGCGGGAGACGGGAGACCCAGTACTTC. The chain recombines TRBV27 with TRBJ2-5; TRBD2 aligns across 8 bases. Germline V gene data show CDR1 as MNHEY and CDR2 as SMNVEV (reference sequence). The CDR3 length is 14 residues. Losses at the gene ends were 5 bases for V and 5 bases for J; bases not matched to a gene: 7.

The table lists this clonotype with many counts. This rearrangement joins TRBV13 to TRBJ2-1; D ambiguous. V was cut by 0 bases and J by 0 bases, with 9 bases left in between. Per germline, CDR1 PRHDT and CDR2 FYEKMQ (reference sequence). The CDR3 loop spans 16 amino acids. CDR3 bases: TGTGCCAGCAGCTTAGGCCTCTTTAGCTCCTACAATGAGCAGTTCTTC. Translated, it gives CASSLGLFSSYNEQFF.

In its sample, this clonotype was seen many times. The V gene is TRBV19, the J gene TRBJ2-3; tentatively, D is TRBD1 (6 bases). With 0 bases removed from V and 2 bases from J, the gap between germline ends came to 12 bases. Germline assignment: CDR1 LNHDA and CDR2 SQIVND (reference sequence). CDR3 size: 16 residues. The CDR3 DNA reads as TGTGCCAGTAGTATAGATCCAGGGGCTACCACAGATACGCAGTATTTT. Residues: CASSIDPGATTDTQYF.

In its sample, this clonotype was seen many times. The chain recombines TRBV29-1 with TRBJ1-2; D not resolved. The CDR3 is 13 amino acids. V lost 6 bases, J lost 2 bases, and 13 bases lay in between. Germline V gives CDR1 SQVTM, CDR2 ANQGSEA. The CDR3 coding sequence is TGCAGCGTCCCTCAGGAGCCCAACTATGGCTACACCTTC. Amino acids: CSVPQEPNYGYTF.

This chain uses TRBV20-1 with TRBJ2-1; no clear D. The CDR3 has 15 residues. V was clipped by 0 bases and J by 7 bases, with 16 bases between them. Looked up from germline, CDR1 is DFQATT and CDR2 is SNEGSKA (reference sequence). The CDR3 reads CSARDSDSPFNEQFF. CDR3 coding DNA: TGCAGTGCTAGAGATTCCGACTCCCCTTTTAATGAGCAGTTCTTC.

This chain uses TRBV6-1 with TRBJ2-1; 14 nucleotides line up with TRBD2. The CDR3 is made up of 17 amino acids. After removal of 5 bases from V and 9 bases from J, the junction contained 12 bases not matched to a gene. Per germline, CDR1 MNHNS and CDR2 SASEGT. CDR3 loop: CASSPLLRLAGGGEQFF. In DNA, the CDR3 is TGTGCCAGCAGTCCCCTTCTCCGACTAGCGGGAGGGGGTGAGCAGTTCTTC.

This clonotype appeared many times. The V and J genes are TRBV6-9 and TRBJ2-1; weak D call: TRBD1 (6 bases). CDR1 and CDR2 from the germline V gene are MNHGY and SVAAGI. Deletions cut 4 bases from V and 8 bases from J, with 18 bases between. The CDR3 has 15 residues. This chain's CDR3 is CASSSDGAKGDEQFF. CDR3 nucleotides: TGTGCCAGCAGTTCGGACGGGGCTAAGGGGGATGAGCAGTTCTTC.

This clonotype was observed at least ten times. A junction boundary mismatches the germline segment, possibly from a read error. The chain carries TRBV5-1 and TRBJ2-7; no clear D. The CDR3 is 13 residues long. CDR1 and CDR2 from the germline V gene are SGHRS and YFSETQ. The CDR3 region has the DNA TGTGCCAGCAGCTTGACGGGCTACTACGAGCAGTACTTC. Residues: CASSLTGYYEQYF.

The chain has TRBV9 and TRBJ2-1; TRBD2 aligns across 10 bases. This CDR3 is built from 16 residues. The junction had 10 bases not matched to a gene; V was cut back by 2 bases and J by 8 bases. Germline V gene data show CDR1 as SGDLS and CDR2 as YYNGEE. CDR3 in amino acids: CASSVSSGRVWDEQFF. CDR3 sequence (DNA): TGTGCCAGCAGCGTCTCTAGCGGGAGAGTTTGGGATGAGCAGTTCTTC.

This clonotype was counted only a few times. The V call is TRBV7-3, the J call TRBJ2-1; possibly TRBD2 for D (5 bases). V lost 3 bases, J lost 9 bases, and 12 bases lay in between. Per germline, CDR1 SGHTA and CDR2 FQGTGA. The CDR3 has 13 amino acids. CDR3 bases: TGTGCCAGCAGCTTGAGGGAGAAAGGTGAGCAGTTCTTC. It translates to CASSLREKGEQFF. The full variable domain, in which reference TRBV7-3 and TRBJ2-1 provide the parts outside the CDR3, is GAGVSQTPSNKVTEKGKYVELRCDPISGHTALYWYRQSLGQGPEFLIYFQGTGAADDSGLPNDRFFAVRPEGSVSTLKIQRTERGDSAVYLCASSLREKGEQFFGPGTRLTVL.

In this sample, this clonotype turned up many times. The genes are TRBV3-1 and TRBJ2-7; no clear D gene. The V end lost 3 bases, the J end lost 6 bases, and 18 bases lay between the germline ends. Germline CDR1 is LGHDT and CDR2 is YNNKEL (reference sequence). The CDR3 contains 15 residues. The CDR3 is CASSQGAVVAGEQYF. The CDR3 DNA sequence: TGTGCCAGCAGCCAGGGTGCCGTGGTAGCCGGCGAGCAGTACTTC.

This clonotype turned up a few times. A much larger clone differs from this one at a single base, so this may be a read error. V and J are TRBV12-3 or TRBV12-4 and TRBJ2-3; 12 bases line up with TRBD2. The CDR3 has 16 amino acids. The CDR3 here is CARSPRTSGKADTQYF. CDR3 DNA sequence: TGTGCCCGCAGTCCACGGACTAGCGGGAAGGCAGATACGCAGTATTTT.

The gene calls are TRBV20-1 and TRBJ2-1; TRBD2 matches at 8 bases. V was pared by 7 bases and J by 5 bases, with 7 bases of the junction left unmatched. The CDR3 sequence is 13 residues long. CDR1 and CDR2 (germline): DFQATT, SNEGSKA (reference sequence). The CDR3 region is CSGWVAGNNEQFF. CDR3 in DNA: TGCAGTGGGTGGGTAGCGGGAAACAATGAGCAGTTCTTC.

This clonotype showed up many times. The chain links TRBV11-2 to TRBJ2-5; D is unresolved. The CDR3 is made up of 11 amino acids. Looked up from germline, CDR1 is SGHAT and CDR2 is FQNNGV. The V and J ends lost 6 bases and 7 bases respectively, with 9 bases between them. Here the CDR3 DNA reads TGTGCCAGCAGGAAAGGCGGGACCCAGTACTTC. As protein: CASRKGGTQYF.

The rearrangement links TRBV4-1 to TRBJ2-1; 8 nucleotides line up with TRBD1. Germline values: CDR1 MGHRA, CDR2 YSYEKL. The CDR3 length is 16 residues. V shed 2 bases and J 8 bases; nucleotides not matched to a gene: 11. The CDR3, as DNA: TGCGCCAGCAGCCAACCGTTTAAGGACAGGGACCATGAGCAGTTCTTC. This codes for CASSQPFKDRDHEQFF.

On this clonotype itself: Given a much more abundant clone one base away, this may be a read error. This chain joins TRBV12-3 or TRBV12-4 and TRBJ1-2; TRBD1 matches 7 bases. This CDR3 has 12 amino acids. CDR3 residues: CASRVQGWVYIF. The CDR3 coding sequence is TGTGCCAGCAGAGTACAGGGGTGGGTCTACATCTTC.

This clonotype was recorded at least ten times. This chain links TRBV29-1 with TRBJ1-1; D perhaps matches TRBD1 (6 bases). This CDR3 comprises 14 residues. The germline V gene encodes CDR1 SQVTM and CDR2 ANQGSEA. V dropped 6 bases and J dropped 0 bases, with 14 bases sitting between them. The CDR3 reads CSVPQGTLNTEAFF. Here the CDR3 DNA reads TGCAGCGTCCCACAGGGAACCCTGAACACTGAAGCTTTCTTT.

This clonotype was seen more than once but under ten times. The V and J genes are TRBV20-1 and TRBJ2-3; D possibly corresponds to TRBD2 (7 bases). This CDR3 comprises 13 residues. The V and J ends lost 8 bases and 1 base respectively, with 13 bases between them. Germline V gives CDR1 DFQATT, CDR2 SNEGSKA (reference sequence). The CDR3 loop is CSPTGGGTDTQYF. The CDR3 nucleotides are TGCAGTCCAACGGGGGGCGGCACAGATACGCAGTATTTT.

This clonotype was counted at least ten times. The V gene is TRBV11-2, the J gene TRBJ2-1; D is perhaps TRBD1 (6 bases). The CDR3 covers 17 residues. V lost 3 bases to trimming and J lost 5 bases, with 20 bases between them. Looked up from germline, CDR1 is SGHAT and CDR2 is FQNNGV. In nucleotides, the CDR3 is TGTGCCAGCAGCTTCAGGGGTCGGGCCACCACACACAATGAGCAGTTCTTC. It specifies CASSFRGRATTHNEQFF.

The genes are TRBV12-3 or TRBV12-4 and TRBJ2-6; 11 positions agree with TRBD2. The CDR3 is 21 amino acids. The V segment lost 5 bases and the J segment 0 bases; nucleotides outside the gene matches: 15. The CDR3 sequence is CASSPPGSGRAPSSGANVLTF. The CDR3 DNA sequence: TGTGCCAGCAGTCCCCCAGGTAGCGGGAGGGCCCCTAGCTCTGGGGCCAACGTCCTGACTTTC.

This clonotype has a handful of counts. This rearrangement joins TRBV3-1 to TRBJ2-5, with D tentatively TRBD1 (6 bases). The CDR3 extends over 15 amino acids. V lost 4 bases and J 5 bases, leaving 17 bases between the germline ends. CDR1 and CDR2 (germline): LGHDT, YNNKEL (reference sequence). CDR3 sequence (DNA): TGTGCCAGCAGCCTAACTCAACAGGGCCTGGAGACCCAGTACTTC. Translated, it gives CASSLTQQGLETQYF.

This clonotype was counted many times. The CDR3 sequence: CSVAGRPGKLFF. The CDR3 coding sequence is TGCAGCGTTGCGGGACGGCCCGGAAAACTGTTTTTT. The V call is TRBV29-1, the J call TRBJ1-4, with D possibly being TRBD1 (5 bases). This CDR3 has 12 residues. V lost 4 bases and J 10 bases, leaving 13 bases between the germline ends. Germline assignment: CDR1 SQVTM and CDR2 ANQGSEA.